This T cell receptor beta chain was observed in a study of T cell repertoires in cytomegalovirus infection (dated by TCRdb to the late 2010s). For the wider study: Recently identified HLA-C-restricted CMV epitopes, whose presentation resists viral immunomodulation, were targeted by peptide stimulations together with well-studied HLA-B-restricted epitopes. Donor HLA type was relevant to the analysis, because carriage of CMV infection together with the matching HLA type was indicated by public TCR beta signatures.

According to the study, the label for this sample's treatment or condition signals: in vitro stimulation with specific CMV peptide epitopes to enrich CMV-specific T cells. Reads for this sample came from an Illumina HiSeq 1500. The public reads were reprocessed in TCRdb via fastp at Q25 and MiXCR, keeping in-frame beta chains. Under each unique CDR3 protein, matching rows form one entry showing the most common genes and DNA. The sample yields approximately 730,000 distinct CDR3 sequences; just under 30% were counted once. Around 12% of the sample goes to the ten largest clones. With respect to this clonotype: It lacks a known antigen. Base qualities are not recorded, but no much larger clone differs from it by a single base.

CDR1 and CDR2 were assigned from the germline V gene as MDHEN and SYDVKM. From the cysteine up to the phenylalanine, the CDR3 has a length of 16 residues. Just the 48-base CDR3 DNA is kept, in frame starting at base 1. V loses 6 bases of germline sequence and J loses 0 bases, and the interval between the two ends is 18 bases. Results the study describes overall, beyond this receptor: In both this cohort and an independent cohort of more than 350 donors, the cumulative frequency of public TCR beta family members distinguished carriers of CMV infection plus the relevant HLA type. In the ex vivo response, HLA-C-restricted CMV-specific TCR beta clonotypes were dominant, and in two of eight donors the single most frequent clonotype came from this HLA-C-restricted group.

The specimen comprised cultured CD8+ T cells from PBMCs, sampled from culture after CMV antigen stimulation. This TCR was sampled from a human donor in good health (CMV status not recorded). Some clones in this sample may be carry-over from other donors' samples. Recombination connected TRBV28 to TRBJ2-7, and perhaps TRBD1 as D gene, on 5 matching bases. The CDR3 protein is CASSRIDSLSSYEQYF. The bases read TGTGCCAGCAGCCGGATTGACAGCCTTAGCTCCTACGAGCAGTACTTC. When the CDR3 is completed using the reference TRBV28 and TRBJ2-7 genes on either side, the full variable domain is DVKVTQSSRYLVKRTGEKVFLECVQDMDHENMFWYRQDPGLGLRLIYFSYDVKMKEKGDIPEGYSVSREKKERFSLILESASTNQTSMYLCASSRIDSLSSYEQYFGPGTRLTVT.